Below are 14 T cell receptor beta chains sequenced from a single sample in a study of PD-L1 blockade in urothelial cancer. Time point defined: pretreatment peripheral blood. The repertoire was sequenced with immunoSEQ multiplex PCR; TCRdb's copy has only in-frame clones and lacks some. The profile shows around 45,000 clones, around 83% of them singletons. Sequences were derived from PBMCs, sampled around atezolizumab (anti-PD-L1) treatment. Receptors were obtained from a man aged 45 to 65 with urothelial cancer.

This clone showed up just a few times. This chain uses TRBV5-1 with TRBJ2-5; no clear D. CDR1 SGHRS and CDR2 YFSETQ come from the germline V gene. With 0 bases removed from V and 2 bases from J, the gap between germline ends came to 5 bases. This CDR3 region has 13 residues. CDR3 sequence (DNA): TGCGCCAGCAGCTTGGGGCAGCAAGAGACCCAGTACTTC. This codes for CASSLGQQETQYF.

The rearrangement joins TRBV19 to TRBJ1-1; possibly TRBD1 for D (6 bases). Germline CDR1 LNHDA, CDR2 SQIVND (reference sequence). Trimming cost V 5 bases and J 6 bases, with 16 bases left between them. There are 14 residues in the CDR3. CDR3 nucleotides: TGTGCCAGTAGTTCTCCAGGGGAAGGGTCTGAAGCTTTCTTT. It encodes CASSSPGEGSEAFF.

This clone was seen more than once but under ten times. V usage is TRBV4-1 and J usage is TRBJ1-5; the D gene is possibly TRBD1 (5 bases). CDR1 MGHRA and CDR2 YSYEKL come from the germline V gene. Trimming removed 0 bases from V and 4 bases from J, with 19 bases in between. CDR3 size: 18 residues. CDR3 coding DNA: TGCGCCAGCAGCCAAGATTCCGGCAGGGTATCGTTTAATCAGCCCCAGCATTTT. It is translated as CASSQDSGRVSFNQPQHF.

The chain couples TRBV7-2 to TRBJ1-5; 7 bases align to TRBD1. CDR3 size: 15 residues. V was pared by 5 bases and J by 6 bases, with 10 bases of the junction left unmatched. Germline V gene sequence: CDR1 SGHTA, CDR2 FQGNSA. The CDR3 spells CASSKQGSRSQPQHF. The CDR3 DNA reads as TGTGCCAGCAGCAAACAGGGGAGTCGGAGTCAGCCCCAGCATTTT. Full variable domain (missing parts from reference TRBV7-2 and TRBJ1-5): GAGVSQSPSNKVTEKGKDVELRCDPISGHTALYWYRQSLGQGLEFLIYFQGNSAPDKSGLPSDRFSAERTGGSVSTLTIQRTQQEDSAVYLCASSKQGSRSQPQHFGDGTRLSIL.

V gene TRBV4-1 combines with J gene TRBJ2-7; a possible D gene is TRBD1 (5 bases). V lost 1 base and J lost 1, with 14 bases in between. CDR1 and CDR2 from the germline V gene are MGHRA and YSYEKL. This CDR3 spans 16 amino acids. The CDR3 loop reads CASSQGTGYSSYEQYF. CDR3 nucleotides: TGCGCCAGCAGCCAAGGTACAGGCTATTCGTCCTACGAGCAGTACTTC.

This chain connects TRBV18 to TRBJ2-7; D may be TRBD1 (6 bases). The V end was cut by 6 bases, the J end by 7 bases, with 19 bases between. Germline CDR1 reads KGHSH; CDR2 reads LQKENI. The CDR3 consists of 14 residues. CDR3 sequence (DNA): TGTGCCAGCTCGCAAGGACAGAAGTTGAGTGAGCAGTACTTC. Translated: CASSQGQKLSEQYF.

The rearrangement uses TRBV5-1 and TRBJ1-4; 8 nucleotides match TRBD1. V was clipped by 3 bases and J by 0 bases; unmatched bases: 1. This CDR3 has 15 residues. Germline V CDR1 and CDR2: SGHRS, YFSETQ. CDR3 nucleotide sequence: TGCGCCAGCAGCTCGGGACAGGCAACTAATGAAAAACTGTTTTTT. Translation gives CASSSGQATNEKLFF.

This sequence joins TRBV28 and TRBJ1-5; 7 bases match TRBD1. The trim removed 6 bases at V and 5 bases at J, leaving 13 bases unmatched. Germline V gives CDR1 MDHEN, CDR2 SYDVKM. The CDR3 runs to 16 residues. CDR3 residues: CASSSLRGRDYQPQHF. As DNA, the CDR3 is TGTGCCAGCAGCTCCCTAAGGGGGCGCGATTATCAGCCCCAGCATTTT.

The rearrangement joins TRBV5-1 to TRBJ2-7; 10 bases are a match to TRBD2. CDR3 size: 15 residues. The junction had 2 bases not matched to a gene; V was cut back by 0 bases and J by 2 bases. Germline V lookup: CDR1 SGHRS, CDR2 YFSETQ. The CDR3 here is CASSLASGGTYEQYF. The CDR3 coding sequence is TGCGCCAGCAGCTTGGCTAGCGGGGGAACCTACGAGCAGTACTTC. The full variable domain, with the rest looked up from reference TRBV5-1 and TRBJ2-7, is KAGVTQTPRYLIKTRGQQVTLSCSPISGHRSVSWYQQTPGQGLQFLFEYFSETQRNKGNFPGRFSGRQFSNSRSEMNVSTLELGDSALYLCASSLASGGTYEQYFGPGTRLTVT.

The rearrangement joins TRBV6-5 to TRBJ2-2; no firm D call. V was cut by 6 bases and J by 3 bases, with 8 bases left in between. There are 13 residues in the CDR3. Germline CDR1 MNHEY, CDR2 SVGAGI. The CDR3 region has the DNA TGTGCCAGCAGAACTTCCCACACCGGGGAGCTGTTTTTT. Its protein is CASRTSHTGELFF.

The chain carries TRBV5-4 and TRBJ1-1; 7 bases match TRBD1. This CDR3 contains 16 residues. From germline, CDR1 is SGHNT and CDR2 YYREEE (reference sequence). V shed 2 bases and J 4 bases; nucleotides not matched to a gene: 11. The CDR3 sequence is CASSLGLGGQTTEAFF. The CDR3 DNA reads as TGTGCCAGCAGCTTAGGACTCGGGGGACAGACCACTGAAGCTTTCTTT.

This clone appeared a few times. V usage is TRBV9 and J usage is TRBJ2-1, with 7 bases that match TRBD1. There are 13 residues in the CDR3. Trimming removed 0 bases from V and 7 bases from J; junction bases left unmatched: 1. Germline lookup yields CDR1 SGDLS and CDR2 YYNGEE. CDR3 sequence (DNA): TGTGCCAGCAGCGTAGGACAGGGAAATGAGCAGTTCTTC. This translates into CASSVGQGNEQFF.

This chain joins TRBV29-1 and TRBJ2-5; no firm D call. Germline CDR1 and CDR2: SQVTM and ANQGSEA. V was clipped by 7 bases and J by 4 bases, with 16 bases between them. The CDR3 runs 13 residues. This CDR3 is CSEKPDGGETQYF. DNA for the CDR3: TGCAGCGAGAAACCCGACGGCGGAGAGACCCAGTACTTC.

This clone was detected once. This chain connects TRBV5-8 to TRBJ1-5, with no clear D. Per germline, CDR1 SGHTS and CDR2 YDEGEE. The length of the CDR3 is 15 residues. V lost 4 bases and J lost 2, with 13 bases in between. For the CDR3, the DNA is TGTGCCAGCAGCCTACCTACAGCCGGCAATCAGCCCCAGCATTTT. Encoded protein: CASSLPTAGNQPQHF.